These T cell receptor beta chains were read from a single sample in a study of shared clonotypes between healthy human individuals. This table comes from immunoSEQ multiplex PCR, and its TCRdb copy is limited to in-frame clones, with some not included. This table holds approximately 2.3 million clones, just over 90% found once. Sample: naive CD4+ T cells from PBMCs. The receptors stem from a man aged 18 to 35 in good health. Some clones in this sample may be carry-over from other donors' samples. Both conserved end residues are part of each CDR3. A D gene is named only where the DNA matches it firmly. Some rows have no size entry. The others give once, few or many, or a class for an expanded clone.

abundance,v_gene,j_gene,d_gene,CDR3aa,CDR3nt
-,TRBV9,TRBJ2-3,TRBD2,CASSVVLAGGTDTQYF,TGTGCCAGCAGCGTAGTCCTAGCGGGAGGCACAGATACGCAGTATTTT
-,TRBV30,TRBJ2-7,TRBD1,CAYAQGVTYEQYF,TGTGCCTACGCCCAGGGGGTGACCTACGAGCAGTACTTC
once,TRBV5-1,TRBJ1-1,TRBD1,CASSLGTGYSRGTEAFF,TGCGCCAGCAGCTTGGGGACAGGGTATAGTCGCGGCACTGAAGCTTTCTTT
once,TRBV11-2,TRBJ1-4,-,CASSNHIQGGDNEKLFF,TGTGCCAGCAGCAACCATATACAGGGTGGAGATAATGAAAAACTGTTTTTT
-,TRBV27,TRBJ2-3,-,CASSSVSPRTDTQYF,TGTGCCAGCAGTTCTGTGTCTCCTCGCACAGATACGCAGTATTTT
once,TRBV5-4,TRBJ2-5,-,CASSLARGFRWYSQETQYF,TGTGCCAGCAGCTTGGCCAGGGGTTTTAGGTGGTACAGCCAAGAGACCCAGTACTTC
-,TRBV9,TRBJ2-1,TRBD2,CASSVVSGPYNEQFF,TGTGCCAGCAGCGTAGTTAGCGGGCCGTACAATGAGCAGTTCTTC
-,TRBV5-6,TRBJ1-1,-,CASSNGRWTEAFF,TGTGCCAGCTCGAACGGACGGTGGACTGAAGCTTTCTTT
-,TRBV5-1,TRBJ2-7,-,CASSVEDNSLAEQYF,TGCGCCAGCAGCGTGGAAGACAACTCCCTAGCCGAGCAGTACTTC
-,TRBV2,TRBJ1-3,-,CASSEAWGHGNTIYF,TGTGCCAGCAGTGAAGCTTGGGGGCATGGAAACACCATATATTTT
-,TRBV6-1,TRBJ2-1,TRBD1,CASSAGGFEQFF,TGTGCCAGCAGCGCAGGGGGTTTTGAGCAGTTCTTC
-,TRBV5-1,TRBJ2-2,-,CASHPGDTGELFF,TGCGCCAGCCACCCGGGAGACACCGGGGAGCTGTTTTTT
once,TRBV5-4,TRBJ2-1,TRBD2,CASSQVSDQRTRRYNEQFF,TGTGCCAGCAGCCAAGTTAGTGACCAAAGGACTAGGCGGTACAATGAGCAGTTCTTC
-,TRBV11-1,TRBJ1-1,-,CASSFQVNTEAFF,TGTGCCAGCAGCTTCCAAGTGAACACTGAAGCTTTCTTT
once,TRBV6-6,TRBJ2-1,-,CASSSGLLSYNEQFF,TGTGCCAGCAGTTCCGGACTCCTCTCCTACAATGAGCAGTTCTTC
-,TRBV11-2,TRBJ2-7,-,CASSPLISGYEQYF,TGTGCCAGCAGCCCCCTTATCTCGGGCTACGAGCAGTACTTC
-,TRBV7-9,TRBJ2-7,-,CASSLDLGHFYEQYF,TGTGCCAGCAGCTTAGACTTGGGACACTTCTACGAGCAGTACTTC
-,TRBV9,TRBJ2-2,TRBD2,CASSVVGSGISGELFF,TGTGCCAGCAGCGTAGTAGGTAGCGGGATCTCCGGGGAGCTGTTTTTT
once,TRBV11-1,TRBJ2-7,TRBD1,CASSARSGTGGREQYF,TGTGCCAGCAGCGCACGGTCCGGGACAGGGGGCAGAGAGCAGTACTTC
-,TRBV28,TRBJ2-1,-,CASSLARVTQYNEQFF,TGTGCCAGCAGTCTGGCGCGTGTCACCCAATACAATGAGCAGTTCTTC
-,TRBV7-3,TRBJ1-4,-,CASSPLDTLMAGGEKLFF,TGTGCCAGCAGCCCCCTCGACACCCTGATGGCTGGCGGTGAAAAACTGTTTTTT
-,TRBV7-6,TRBJ2-1,-,CASSLVGPSSYNEQFF,TGTGCCAGCAGCTTAGTGGGCCCCAGCTCCTACAATGAGCAGTTCTTC
-,TRBV15,TRBJ2-1,TRBD2,CATSRVYTSGGSEQFF,TGTGCCACCAGCAGAGTTTATACTAGCGGGGGCTCTGAGCAGTTCTTC
-,TRBV30,TRBJ2-4,-,CARNPLTSDIQYF,TGTGCCCGGAATCCCCTAACCAGTGACATTCAGTACTTC
-,TRBV5-1,TRBJ1-2,-,CASSFSGTGTSGYTF,TGCGCCAGCAGCTTCAGCGGAACAGGGACCTCTGGCTACACCTTC
-,TRBV20-1,TRBJ2-7,-,CSARDYEQYF,TGCAGTGCGCGCGATTACGAGCAGTACTTC
-,TRBV4-1,TRBJ2-1,TRBD1,CASSSTGTGGRGSYNEQFF,TGCGCCAGCAGCTCTACCGGGACAGGGGGGCGCGGGTCCTACAATGAGCAGTTCTTC
-,TRBV18,TRBJ1-1,-,CASSPGAGSLSTEAFF,TGTGCCAGCTCACCTGGGGCGGGGAGCTTGAGCACTGAAGCTTTCTTT
-,TRBV19,TRBJ1-5,-,CASKRSDNQPQHF,TGTGCCAGTAAACGGTCGGACAATCAGCCCCAGCATTTT
-,TRBV13,TRBJ2-1,TRBD2,CASNDGRKNEQFF,TGTGCCAGCAATGACGGGAGGAAGAATGAGCAGTTCTTC
-,TRBV7-6,TRBJ2-7,-,CASSLAPAYEQYF,TGTGCCAGCAGCTTAGCCCCGGCCTACGAGCAGTACTTC
-,TRBV5-6,TRBJ2-3,-,CASTSRGAGSRYTQYF,TGTGCCAGCACCTCCAGGGGTGCGGGGAGTCGCTACACGCAGTATTTT
-,TRBV7-3,TRBJ2-7,-,CASSPQASSATSYEQYF,TGTGCCAGCAGCCCCCAGGCTAGTAGTGCTACTTCCTACGAGCAGTACTTC
once,TRBV5-4,TRBJ2-3,-,CASSLGITDTQYF,TGTGCCAGCAGCCTGGGTATCACCGATACGCAGTATTTT
-,TRBV6-5,TRBJ2-1,TRBD2,CASSSTSGKGEQFF,TGTGCCAGCAGTTCAACTAGCGGGAAAGGTGAGCAGTTCTTC
-,TRBV2,TRBJ1-4,-,CASRYGLGDEKLFF,TGTGCCAGCAGATACGGGCTAGGCGATGAAAAACTGTTTTTT
-,TRBV11-1,TRBJ1-3,-,CASSPLGWGYGNTIYF,TGTGCCAGCAGCCCCCTCGGCTGGGGCTACGGAAACACCATATATTTT
-,TRBV19,TRBJ1-1,-,CASSTVMNTEAFF,TGTGCCAGTAGCACAGTGATGAACACTGAAGCTTTCTTT
-,TRBV6-5,TRBJ1-1,-,CASSHRPGAGAEAFF,TGTGCCAGCAGCCACCGGCCAGGGGCAGGCGCTGAAGCTTTCTTT
-,TRBV28,TRBJ1-2,-,CASRGRRGAEGYTF,TGTGCCAGTCGTGGCCGCAGGGGTGCAGAGGGCTACACCTTC
-,TRBV6-1,TRBJ2-5,TRBD1,CASTGTGGFQETQYF,TGTGCCAGCACCGGGACAGGGGGCTTCCAAGAGACCCAGTACTTC